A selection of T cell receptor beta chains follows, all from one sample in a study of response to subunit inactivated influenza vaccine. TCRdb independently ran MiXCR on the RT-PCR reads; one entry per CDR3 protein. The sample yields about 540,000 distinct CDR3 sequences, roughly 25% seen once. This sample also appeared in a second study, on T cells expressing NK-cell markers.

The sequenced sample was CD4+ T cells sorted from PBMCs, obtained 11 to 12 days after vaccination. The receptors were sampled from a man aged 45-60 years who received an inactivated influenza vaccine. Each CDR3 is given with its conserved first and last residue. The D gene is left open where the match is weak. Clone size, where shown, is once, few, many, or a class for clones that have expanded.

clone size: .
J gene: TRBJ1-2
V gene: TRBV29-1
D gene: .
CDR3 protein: CSVEGPGGYTF
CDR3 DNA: TGCAGCGTTGAGGGCCCTGGGGGCTACACCTTC

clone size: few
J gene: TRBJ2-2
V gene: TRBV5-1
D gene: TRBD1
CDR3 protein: CASSYTGTVNTGELFF
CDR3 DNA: TGCGCCAGCAGCTATACCGGGACAGTGAACACCGGGGAGCTGTTTTTT

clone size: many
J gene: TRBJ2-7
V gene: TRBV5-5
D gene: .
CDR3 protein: CASSAGYEQYF
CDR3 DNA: TGTGCCAGCAGCGCCGGGTACGAGCAGTACTTC

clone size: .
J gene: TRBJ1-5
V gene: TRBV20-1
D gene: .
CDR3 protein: CSAGEGLLHQPQHF
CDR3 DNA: TGCAGTGCTGGGGAAGGCCTCCTCCATCAGCCCCAGCATTTT

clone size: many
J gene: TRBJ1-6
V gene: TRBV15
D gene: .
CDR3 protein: CATSRDTRSPLHF
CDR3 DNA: TGTGCCACCAGCAGAGATACTCGTTCACCCCTCCACTTT

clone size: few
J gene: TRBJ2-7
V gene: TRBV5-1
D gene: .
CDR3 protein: CASRVGEHEQYF
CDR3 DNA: TGCGCCAGCAGGGTAGGGGAACACGAGCAGTACTTC

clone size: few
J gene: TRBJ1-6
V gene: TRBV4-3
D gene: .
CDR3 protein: CASSQGTVGSPLHF
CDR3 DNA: TGCGCCAGCAGCCAAGGGACAGTGGGGTCACCCCTCCACTTT

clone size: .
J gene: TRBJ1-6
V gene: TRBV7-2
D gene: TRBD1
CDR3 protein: CASSPPGQGDNSPLHF
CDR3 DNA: TGTGCCAGCAGCCCACCTGGACAGGGTGATAATTCACCCCTCCACTTT

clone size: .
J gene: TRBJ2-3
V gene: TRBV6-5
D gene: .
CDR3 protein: CASSARGTDTQYF
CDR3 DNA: TGTGCCAGCAGTGCTCGAGGTACAGATACGCAGTATTTT

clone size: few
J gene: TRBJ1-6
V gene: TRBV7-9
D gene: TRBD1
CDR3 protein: CASSSTRQGLLHF
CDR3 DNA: TGTGCCAGCAGCTCGACGCGACAGGGACTCCTCCACTTT

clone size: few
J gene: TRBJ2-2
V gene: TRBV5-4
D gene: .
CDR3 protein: CASSFEQGMGELFF
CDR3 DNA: TGTGCCAGCAGCTTTGAGCAAGGAATGGGGGAGCTGTTTTTT

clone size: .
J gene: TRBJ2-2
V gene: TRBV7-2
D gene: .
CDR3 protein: CASISRGTGELFF
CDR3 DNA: TGTGCCAGCATTAGTCGTGGGACCGGGGAGCTGTTTTTT

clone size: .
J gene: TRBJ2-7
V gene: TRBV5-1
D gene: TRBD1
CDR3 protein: CASSLPGQAGYEQYF
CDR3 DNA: TGCGCCAGCAGCTTACCGGGACAGGCTGGATACGAGCAGTACTTC

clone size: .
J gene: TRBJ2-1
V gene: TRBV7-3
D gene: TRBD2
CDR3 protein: CASSQTGLGGNEQFF
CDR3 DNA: TGTGCCAGCAGCCAGACGGGACTAGGGGGGAATGAGCAGTTCTTC

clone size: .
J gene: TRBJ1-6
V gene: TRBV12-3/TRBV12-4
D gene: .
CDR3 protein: CASSLQTGSSNSPLHF
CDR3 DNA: TGTGCCAGCAGTCTACAAACAGGGAGTAGTAATTCACCCCTCCACTTT

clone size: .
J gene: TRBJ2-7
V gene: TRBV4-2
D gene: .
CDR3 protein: CASSVVGRGYEQYF
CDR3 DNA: TGTGCCAGCAGCGTAGTGGGCAGGGGCTACGAGCAGTACTTC

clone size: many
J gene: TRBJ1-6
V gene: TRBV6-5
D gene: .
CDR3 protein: CASHHWSSYNSPLHF
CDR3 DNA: TGTGCCAGCCACCACTGGAGCTCCTATAATTCACCCCTCCACTTT

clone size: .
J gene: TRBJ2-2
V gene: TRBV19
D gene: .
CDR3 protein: CASSPLGGIPGELFF
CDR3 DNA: TGTGCCAGTAGTCCCCTAGGGGGAATCCCCGGGGAGCTGTTTTTT

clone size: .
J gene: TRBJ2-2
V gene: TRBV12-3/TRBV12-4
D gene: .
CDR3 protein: CASRGGQSNTGELFF
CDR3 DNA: TGTGCCAGCAGGGGGGGACAGTCGAACACCGGGGAGCTGTTTTTT

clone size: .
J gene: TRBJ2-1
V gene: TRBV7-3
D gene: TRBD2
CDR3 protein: CASSLGLAGKYNEQFF
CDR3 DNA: TGTGCCAGCAGCTTAGGACTAGCGGGGAAGTACAATGAGCAGTTCTTC

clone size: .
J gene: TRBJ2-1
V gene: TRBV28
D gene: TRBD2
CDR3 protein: CASSFRLADYNEQFF
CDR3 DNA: TGTGCCAGCAGTTTCAGACTAGCGGACTACAATGAGCAGTTCTTC

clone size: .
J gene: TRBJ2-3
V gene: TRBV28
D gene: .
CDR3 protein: CASSAVQLSTDTQYF
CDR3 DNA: TGTGCCAGCAGTGCGGTCCAGTTATCCACAGATACGCAGTATTTT

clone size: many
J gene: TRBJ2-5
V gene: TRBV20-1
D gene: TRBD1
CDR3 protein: CSAPRTGTETQYF
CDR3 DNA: TGCAGTGCCCCCCGGACAGGAACAGAGACCCAGTACTTC

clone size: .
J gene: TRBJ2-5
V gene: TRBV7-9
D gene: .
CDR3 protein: CASAFQETQYF
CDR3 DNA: TGTGCCAGCGCGTTCCAAGAGACCCAGTACTTC

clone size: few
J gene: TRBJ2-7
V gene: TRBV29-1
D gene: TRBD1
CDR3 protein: CSVGQETYEQYF
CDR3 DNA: TGCAGCGTGGGACAGGAGACCTACGAGCAGTACTTC

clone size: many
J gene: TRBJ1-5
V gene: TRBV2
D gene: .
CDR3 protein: CASTYSEYQPQHF
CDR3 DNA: TGTGCCAGCACTTACAGCGAGTATCAGCCCCAGCATTTT

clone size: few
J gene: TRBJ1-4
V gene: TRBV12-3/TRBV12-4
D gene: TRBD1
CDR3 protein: CASSFGQVGEKLFF
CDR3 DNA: TGTGCCAGCAGTTTTGGACAGGTCGGCGAAAAACTGTTTTTT

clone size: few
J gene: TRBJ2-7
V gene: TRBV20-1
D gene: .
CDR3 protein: CSARDVGGIYEQYF
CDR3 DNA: TGCAGTGCTAGAGATGTAGGAGGGATCTACGAGCAGTACTTC

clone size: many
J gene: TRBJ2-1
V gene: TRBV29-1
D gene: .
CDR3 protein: CSLTGGASYNEQFF
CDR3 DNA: TGCAGTCTCACTGGGGGGGCTTCCTACAATGAGCAGTTCTTC

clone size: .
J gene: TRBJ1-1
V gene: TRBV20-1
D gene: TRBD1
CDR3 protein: CSARIQGARSSEAFF
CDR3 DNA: TGCAGTGCTAGAATACAGGGGGCGCGTTCCTCTGAAGCTTTCTTT

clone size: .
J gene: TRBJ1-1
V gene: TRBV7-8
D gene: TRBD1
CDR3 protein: CASSPQRQGKNTEAFF
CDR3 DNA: TGTGCCAGCAGCCCCCAACGACAGGGAAAGAACACTGAAGCTTTCTTT

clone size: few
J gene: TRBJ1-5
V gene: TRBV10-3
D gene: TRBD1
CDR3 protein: CAISERWDSPQPQHF
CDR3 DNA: TGTGCCATCAGTGAGCGATGGGACAGTCCCCAGCCCCAGCATTTT

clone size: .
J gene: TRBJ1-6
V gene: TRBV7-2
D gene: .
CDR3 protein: CASSPTWGNSPLHF
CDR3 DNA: TGTGCCAGCAGCCCGACCTGGGGAAATTCACCCCTCCACTTT

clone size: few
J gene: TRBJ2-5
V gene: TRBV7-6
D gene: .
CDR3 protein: CASGDSGQETQYF
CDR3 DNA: TGTGCCAGCGGGGATAGCGGCCAAGAGACCCAGTACTTC

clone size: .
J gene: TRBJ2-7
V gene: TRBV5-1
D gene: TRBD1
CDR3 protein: CASSRRQGPNEQYF
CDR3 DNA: TGCGCCAGCAGCCGACGACAGGGCCCTAACGAGCAGTACTTC

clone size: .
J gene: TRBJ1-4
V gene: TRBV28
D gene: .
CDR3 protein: CASGPKNEKLFF
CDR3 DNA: TGTGCCAGCGGTCCAAAAAATGAAAAACTGTTTTTT

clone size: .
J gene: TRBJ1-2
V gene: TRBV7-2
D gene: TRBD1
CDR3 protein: CASSLAAGGLYGYTF
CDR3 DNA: TGTGCCAGCAGCTTAGCAGCAGGGGGTCTCTATGGCTACACCTTC

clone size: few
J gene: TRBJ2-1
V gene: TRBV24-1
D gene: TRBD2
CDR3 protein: CATSDSTSGRGHEQFF
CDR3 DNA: TGTGCCACCAGTGATTCGACTAGCGGGAGAGGGCATGAGCAGTTCTTC

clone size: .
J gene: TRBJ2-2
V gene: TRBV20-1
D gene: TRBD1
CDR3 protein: CSARKQGAMAGELFF
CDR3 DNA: TGCAGTGCTAGAAAACAGGGGGCAATGGCCGGGGAGCTGTTTTTT

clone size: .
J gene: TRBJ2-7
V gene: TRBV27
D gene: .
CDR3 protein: CASRRGSTYEQYF
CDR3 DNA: TGTGCCAGCAGAAGGGGGTCGACCTACGAGCAGTACTTC